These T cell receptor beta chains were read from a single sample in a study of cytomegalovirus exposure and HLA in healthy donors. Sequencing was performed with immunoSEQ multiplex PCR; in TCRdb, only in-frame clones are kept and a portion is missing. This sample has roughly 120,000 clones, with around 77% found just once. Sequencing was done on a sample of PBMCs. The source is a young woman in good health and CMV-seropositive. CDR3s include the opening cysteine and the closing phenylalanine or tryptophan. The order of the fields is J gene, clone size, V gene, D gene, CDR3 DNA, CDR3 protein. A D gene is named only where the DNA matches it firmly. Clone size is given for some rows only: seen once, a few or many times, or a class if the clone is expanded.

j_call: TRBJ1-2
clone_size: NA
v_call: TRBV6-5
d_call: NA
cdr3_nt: TGTGCCAGCAGTCCAAGTAGGGCGGGAGGGTATGGCTACACCTTC
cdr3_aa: CASSPSRAGGYGYTF

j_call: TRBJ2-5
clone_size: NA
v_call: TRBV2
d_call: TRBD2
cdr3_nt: TGTGCCAGCAGTGAAGCCCCGGGACTAACCGGGGAGACCCAGTACTTC
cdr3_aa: CASSEAPGLTGETQYF

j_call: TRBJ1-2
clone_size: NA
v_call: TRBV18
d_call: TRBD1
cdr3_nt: TGTGCCAGCTCACCAGGGACAGGCCTCTATGGCTACACCTTC
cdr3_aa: CASSPGTGLYGYTF

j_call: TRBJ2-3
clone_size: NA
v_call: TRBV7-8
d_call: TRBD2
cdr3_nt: TGTGCCAGCAGCTCCAGACTAGCGGGAGGGCCAGGAATTGGTTCAGATACGCAGTATTTT
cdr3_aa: CASSSRLAGGPGIGSDTQYF

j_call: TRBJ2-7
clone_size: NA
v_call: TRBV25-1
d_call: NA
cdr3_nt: TGTGCCAGCAGTGAGAATTCTGGAGGGCCCCGCTCCTACGAGCAGTACTTC
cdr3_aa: CASSENSGGPRSYEQYF

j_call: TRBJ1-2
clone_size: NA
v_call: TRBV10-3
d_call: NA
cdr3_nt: TGTGCCATCAGTGAGTCTGAGCTATTCGGTATTGGCTACACCTTC
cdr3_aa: CAISESELFGIGYTF

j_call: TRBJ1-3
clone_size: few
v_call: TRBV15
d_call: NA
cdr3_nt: TGTGCCACCAGCAGAGATAATTTATGGAGTTCTGGAAACACCATATATTTT
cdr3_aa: CATSRDNLWSSGNTIYF

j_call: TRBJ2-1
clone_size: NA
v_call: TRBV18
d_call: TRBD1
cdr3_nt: TGTGCCAGCTCCCGACAGGGGTCCTACAATGAGCAGTTCTTC
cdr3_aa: CASSRQGSYNEQFF

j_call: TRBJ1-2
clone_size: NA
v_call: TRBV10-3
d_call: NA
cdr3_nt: TGTGCCATCACCTCAGGATCGGACTATGGCTACACCTTC
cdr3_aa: CAITSGSDYGYTF

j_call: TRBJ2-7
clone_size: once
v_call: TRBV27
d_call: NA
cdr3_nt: TGTGCCAGCAGTAGAACAGGTAATATCCACGAGCAGTACTTC
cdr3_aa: CASSRTGNIHEQYF

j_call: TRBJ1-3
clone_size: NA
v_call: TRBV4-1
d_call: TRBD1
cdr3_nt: TGCGCCAGCAGCCGGATCGGACAGGGAGTAGGAAACACCATATATTTT
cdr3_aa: CASSRIGQGVGNTIYF

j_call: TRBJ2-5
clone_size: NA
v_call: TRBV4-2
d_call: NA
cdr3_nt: TGTGCCAGCAGCCAAGATGTGCCGGGTGGGGAGACCCAGTACTTC
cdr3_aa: CASSQDVPGGETQYF

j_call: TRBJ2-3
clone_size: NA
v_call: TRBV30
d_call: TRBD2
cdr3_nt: TGTGCCTGGAGGCGGCTAGCGGGGGGGCTGGTCGCTGATACGCAGTATTTT
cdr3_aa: CAWRRLAGGLVADTQYF

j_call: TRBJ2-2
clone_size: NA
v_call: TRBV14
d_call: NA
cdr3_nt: TGTGCCAGCAGCACCACCGGGACTTATTTTGGAAGGGAGCTGTTTTTT
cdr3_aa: CASSTTGTYFGRELFF

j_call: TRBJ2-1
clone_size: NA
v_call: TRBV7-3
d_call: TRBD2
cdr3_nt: TGTGCCAGCAGCTTATTTTACCGGGGGGGGAACAATGAGCAGTTCTTC
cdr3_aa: CASSLFYRGGNNEQFF

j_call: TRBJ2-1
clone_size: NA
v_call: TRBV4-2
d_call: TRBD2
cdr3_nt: TGTGCCAGCAGCCAAGACGACGTTGCGACTAGCGGGAGGAGGGTGAATGAGCAGTTCTTC
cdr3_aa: CASSQDDVATSGRRVNEQFF

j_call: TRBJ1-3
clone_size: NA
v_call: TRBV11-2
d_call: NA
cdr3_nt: TGTGCCAGCAGACAGGGCGAGGGAAACACCATATATTTT
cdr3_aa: CASRQGEGNTIYF

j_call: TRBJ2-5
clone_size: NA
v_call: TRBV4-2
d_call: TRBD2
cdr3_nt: TGTGCCAGCAGCCAAGGGACTAGCGGGGGGGCAGAAGAGACCCAGTACTTC
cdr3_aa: CASSQGTSGGAEETQYF

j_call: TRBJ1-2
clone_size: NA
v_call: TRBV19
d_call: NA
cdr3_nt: TGTGCCAGTAGTATAGAAGCGACTGTGGGCTACACCTTC
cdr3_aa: CASSIEATVGYTF

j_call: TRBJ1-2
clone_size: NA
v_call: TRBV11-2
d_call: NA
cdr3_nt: TGTGCCAGCAGCCTCACAGGGTCCTATGGCTACACCTTC
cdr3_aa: CASSLTGSYGYTF

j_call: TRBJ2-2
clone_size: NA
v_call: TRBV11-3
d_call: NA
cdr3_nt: TGTGCCAGCAGCTTACGACTAGTCACCGGGGAGCTGTTTTTT
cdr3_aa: CASSLRLVTGELFF

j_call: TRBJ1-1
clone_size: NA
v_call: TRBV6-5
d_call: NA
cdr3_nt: TGTGCCAGCAGTTCCCTCCTAACCGACAGGCTCACTGAAGCTTTCTTT
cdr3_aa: CASSSLLTDRLTEAFF

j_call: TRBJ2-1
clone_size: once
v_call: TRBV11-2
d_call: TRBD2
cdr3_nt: TGTGCCAGCAGCGCAACACTAGCGGGGGGGCTGGTCAATGAGCAGTTCTTC
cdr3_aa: CASSATLAGGLVNEQFF

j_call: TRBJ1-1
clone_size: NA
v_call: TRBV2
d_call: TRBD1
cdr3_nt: TGTGCCAGCAGTGACGGACAGGGGAACACTGAAGCTTTCTTT
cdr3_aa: CASSDGQGNTEAFF

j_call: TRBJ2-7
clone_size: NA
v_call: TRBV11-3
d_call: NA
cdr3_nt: TGTGCCAGCAGCTTAACAGGGAGCGAGCAGTACTTC
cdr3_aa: CASSLTGSEQYF

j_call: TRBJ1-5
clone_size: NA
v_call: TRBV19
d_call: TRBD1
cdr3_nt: TGTGCCAGTAAGGACAGGGGTGGCCAGCCCCAGCATTTT
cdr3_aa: CASKDRGGQPQHF

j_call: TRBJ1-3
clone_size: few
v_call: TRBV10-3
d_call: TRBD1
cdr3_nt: TGTGCCACCAGGACAGGTCAAACGGGAAACACCATATATTTT
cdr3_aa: CATRTGQTGNTIYF

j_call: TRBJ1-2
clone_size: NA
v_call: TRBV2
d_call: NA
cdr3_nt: TGTGCCAGCAGTGAGGTCAGGTCCACCTCAGCTAACTATGGCTACACCTTC
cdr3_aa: CASSEVRSTSANYGYTF

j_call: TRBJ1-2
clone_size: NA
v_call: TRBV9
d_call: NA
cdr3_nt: TGTGCCAGCGGTCGGGGGGGGGCTGGTGGCTACACCTTC
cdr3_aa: CASGRGGAGGYTF

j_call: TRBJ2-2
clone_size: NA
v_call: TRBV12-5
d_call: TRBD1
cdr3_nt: TGTGCTAGTGGTTCGACAGGGAAAACGAACACCGGGGAGCTGTTTTTT
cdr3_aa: CASGSTGKTNTGELFF

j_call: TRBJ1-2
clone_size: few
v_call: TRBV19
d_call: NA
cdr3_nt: TGTGCCAGCACCGACCGCACCGGGACACCCTATGGCTACACCTTC
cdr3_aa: CASTDRTGTPYGYTF

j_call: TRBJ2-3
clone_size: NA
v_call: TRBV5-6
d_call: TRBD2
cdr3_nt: TGTGCCAGCAGCAATAGCGGGGGGGCGACAGATACGCAGTATTTT
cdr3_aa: CASSNSGGATDTQYF

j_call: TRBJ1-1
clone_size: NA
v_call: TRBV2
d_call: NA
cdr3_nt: TGTGCCAGCTACCGGGACACCGTGAACACTGAAGCTTTCTTT
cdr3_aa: CASYRDTVNTEAFF

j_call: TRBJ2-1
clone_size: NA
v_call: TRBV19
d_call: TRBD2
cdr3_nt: TGTGCCAGTACCGCACTAGCGCTAAGCTCCTACAATGAGCAGTTCTTC
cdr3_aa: CASTALALSSYNEQFF

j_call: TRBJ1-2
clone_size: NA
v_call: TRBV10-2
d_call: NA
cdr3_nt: TGCGCCAGCAGTGACGTGAGAAAGGGGGACTATGGCTACACCTTC
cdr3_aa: CASSDVRKGDYGYTF

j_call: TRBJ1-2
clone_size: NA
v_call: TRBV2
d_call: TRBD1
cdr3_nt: TGTGCCAGCAGAGGACAGGAGATAAACTATGGCTACACCTTC
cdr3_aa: CASRGQEINYGYTF

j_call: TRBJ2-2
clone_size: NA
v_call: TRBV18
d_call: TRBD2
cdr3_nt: TGTGCCAGCTCACCGGCTAGCGGGCTCCAAAACACCGGGGAGCTGTTTTTT
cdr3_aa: CASSPASGLQNTGELFF

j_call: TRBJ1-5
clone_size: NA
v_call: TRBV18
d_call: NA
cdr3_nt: TGTGCCAGCTCACCTACAGGGTCCTCGGGTCAGCCCCAGCATTTT
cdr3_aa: CASSPTGSSGQPQHF

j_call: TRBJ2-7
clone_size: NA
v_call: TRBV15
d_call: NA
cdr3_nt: TGTGCCACCAGCAGAGAGATGGGCCAGGCCTACGAGCAGTACTTC
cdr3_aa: CATSREMGQAYEQYF

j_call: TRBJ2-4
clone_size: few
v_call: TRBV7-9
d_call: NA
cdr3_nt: TGTGCCAGCAGCTTTGTGTACGGAGGGGCCAAAAACATTCAGTACTTC
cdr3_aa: CASSFVYGGAKNIQYF

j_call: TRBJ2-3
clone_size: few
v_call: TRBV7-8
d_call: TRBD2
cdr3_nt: TGTGCCAGCAGTTTAGGGCTAGCGGGGTTCACAGATACGCAGTATTTT
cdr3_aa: CASSLGLAGFTDTQYF

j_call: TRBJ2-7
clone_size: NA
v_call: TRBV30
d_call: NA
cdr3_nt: TGTGCCTGGAGTCAGAGGACTTACGAGCAGTACTTC
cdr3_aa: CAWSQRTYEQYF

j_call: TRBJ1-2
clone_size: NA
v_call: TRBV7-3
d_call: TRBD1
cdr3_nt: TGTGCCAGCAGCTTCGCACAGGGGAATGGCTACACCTTC
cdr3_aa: CASSFAQGNGYTF

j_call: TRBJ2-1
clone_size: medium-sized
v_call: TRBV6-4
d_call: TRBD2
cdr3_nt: TGTGCCAGCAGTGACTCGACTAGCGGGAGTGATGAGCAGTTCTTC
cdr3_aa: CASSDSTSGSDEQFF